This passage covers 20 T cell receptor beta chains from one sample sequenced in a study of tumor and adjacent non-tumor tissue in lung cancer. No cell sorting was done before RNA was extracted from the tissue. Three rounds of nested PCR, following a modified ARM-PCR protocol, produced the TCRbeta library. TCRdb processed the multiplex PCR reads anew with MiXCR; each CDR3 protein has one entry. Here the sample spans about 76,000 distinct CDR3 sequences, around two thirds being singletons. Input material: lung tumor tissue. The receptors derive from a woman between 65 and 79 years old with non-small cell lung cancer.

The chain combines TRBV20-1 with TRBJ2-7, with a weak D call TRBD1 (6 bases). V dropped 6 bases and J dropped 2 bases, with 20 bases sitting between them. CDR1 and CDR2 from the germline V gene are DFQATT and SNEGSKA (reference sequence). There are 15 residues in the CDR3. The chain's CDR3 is CSAFWSADRPYEQYF. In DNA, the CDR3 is TGCAGTGCGTTCTGGTCGGCGGACAGACCCTACGAGCAGTACTTC.

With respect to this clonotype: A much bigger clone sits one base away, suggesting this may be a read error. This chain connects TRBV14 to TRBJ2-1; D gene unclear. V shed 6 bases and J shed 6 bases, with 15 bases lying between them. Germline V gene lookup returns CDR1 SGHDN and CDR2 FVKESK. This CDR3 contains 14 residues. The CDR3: CASSTDGPCNEQFF. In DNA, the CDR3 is TGTGCCAGCAGTACCGACGGGCCTTGCAATGAGCAGTTCTTC.

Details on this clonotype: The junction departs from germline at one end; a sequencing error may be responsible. The CDR3: CSVVYRGFTGELYF. The CDR3 nucleotides read TGCAGCGTCGTGTACCGGGGGTTTACCGGGGAGCTGTATTTT. The chain links TRBV29-1 to TRBJ2-2; TRBD2 might be the D (6 bases). The CDR3 spans 14 residues. From germline, CDR1 is SQVTM and CDR2 ANQGSEA.

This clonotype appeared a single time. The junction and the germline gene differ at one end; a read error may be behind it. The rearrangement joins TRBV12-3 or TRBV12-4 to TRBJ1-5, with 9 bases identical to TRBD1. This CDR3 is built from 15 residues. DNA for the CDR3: TGTGCCAGCAGTTTGACAGGGGGGCGCAATCAGCCTCAACGTTTT. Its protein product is CASSLTGGRNQPQRF.

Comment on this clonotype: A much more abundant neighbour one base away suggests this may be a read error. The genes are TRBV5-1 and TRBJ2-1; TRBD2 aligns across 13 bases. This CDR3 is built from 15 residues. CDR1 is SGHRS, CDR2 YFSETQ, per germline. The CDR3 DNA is TGCGCCAGCAGCTCTACTAGCGGGAGGGCCAATGAGCGGTTCTTC. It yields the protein CASSSTSGRANERFF. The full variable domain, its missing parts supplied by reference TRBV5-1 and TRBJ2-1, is KAGVTQTPRYLIKTRGQQVTLSCSPISGHRSVSWYQQTPGQGLQFLFEYFSETQRNKGNFPGRFSGRQFSNSRSEMNVSTLELGDSALYLCASSSTSGRANERFFGPGTRLTVL.

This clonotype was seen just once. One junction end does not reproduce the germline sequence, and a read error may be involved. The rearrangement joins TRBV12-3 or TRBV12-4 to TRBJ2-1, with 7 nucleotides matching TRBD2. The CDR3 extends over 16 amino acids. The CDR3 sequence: CDSSLRGGSDYNEQFF. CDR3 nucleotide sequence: TGTGACAGCAGTCTCCGCGGCGGGAGCGATTACAATGAGCAGTTCTTC.

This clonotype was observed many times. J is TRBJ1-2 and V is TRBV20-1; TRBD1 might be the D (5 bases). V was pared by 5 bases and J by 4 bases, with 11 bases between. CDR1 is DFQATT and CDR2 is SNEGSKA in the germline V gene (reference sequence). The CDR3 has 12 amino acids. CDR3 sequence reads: CSAVGTIYGYTF. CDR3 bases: TGCAGTGCTGTCGGGACCATCTATGGCTACACCTTC.

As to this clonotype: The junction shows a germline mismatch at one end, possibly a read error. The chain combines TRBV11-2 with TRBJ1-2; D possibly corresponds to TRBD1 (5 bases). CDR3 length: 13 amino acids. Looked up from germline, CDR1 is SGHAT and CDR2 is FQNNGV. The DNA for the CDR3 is TGTGGCAGCAGTTTAACAGGCGTTACTGGCTACACCTTC. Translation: CGSSLTGVTGYTF.

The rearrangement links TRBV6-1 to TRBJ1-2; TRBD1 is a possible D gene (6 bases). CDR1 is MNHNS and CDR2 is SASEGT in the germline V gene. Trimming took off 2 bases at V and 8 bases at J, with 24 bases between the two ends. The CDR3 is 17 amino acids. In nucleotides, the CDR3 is TGTGCCAGCAGTGAACCGCACGGGACATCGCAAAAAGGGGGCTACACCTTC. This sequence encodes CASSEPHGTSQKGGYTF.

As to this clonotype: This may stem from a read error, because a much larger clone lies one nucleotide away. The CDR3 bases are TGCGTCAGCAGCCGGGAGCCCTACAATGAGCAGTTCTTC. It yields the protein CVSSREPYNEQFF. The J gene is TRBJ2-1, the V gene TRBV5-1, with a tentative D call TRBD2 (6 bases). This CDR3 has 13 amino acids. Germline CDR1 is SGHRS and CDR2 is YFSETQ.

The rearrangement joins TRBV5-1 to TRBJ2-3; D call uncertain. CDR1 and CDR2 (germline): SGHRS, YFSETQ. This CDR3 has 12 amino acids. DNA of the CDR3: TGCACCAACAGCATCAGCACAGATACGCAGTATTTT. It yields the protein CTNSISTDTQYF.

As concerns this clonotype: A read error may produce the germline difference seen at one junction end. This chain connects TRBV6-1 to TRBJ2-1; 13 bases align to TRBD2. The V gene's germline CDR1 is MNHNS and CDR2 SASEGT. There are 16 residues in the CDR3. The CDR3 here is CASARTSGSPVSEHFF. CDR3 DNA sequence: TGTGCCAGCGCAAGGACTAGCGGGAGTCCCGTGAGTGAGCACTTCTTC.

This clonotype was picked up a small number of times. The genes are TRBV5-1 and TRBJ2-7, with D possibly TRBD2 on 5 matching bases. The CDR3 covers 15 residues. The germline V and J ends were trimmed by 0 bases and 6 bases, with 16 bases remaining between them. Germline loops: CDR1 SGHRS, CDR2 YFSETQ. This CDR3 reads CASSLARGWGGEQYF. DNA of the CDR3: TGCGCCAGCAGCTTGGCACGCGGGTGGGGTGGCGAGCAGTACTTC.

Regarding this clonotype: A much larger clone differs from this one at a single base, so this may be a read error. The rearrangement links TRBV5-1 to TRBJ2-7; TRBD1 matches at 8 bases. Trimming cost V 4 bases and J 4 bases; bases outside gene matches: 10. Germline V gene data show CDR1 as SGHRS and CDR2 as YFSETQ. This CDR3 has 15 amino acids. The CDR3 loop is CASSLVPGQAYEQYF. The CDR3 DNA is TGCGCCAGCAGCCTAGTCCCGGGACAGGCATACGAGCAGTACTTC.

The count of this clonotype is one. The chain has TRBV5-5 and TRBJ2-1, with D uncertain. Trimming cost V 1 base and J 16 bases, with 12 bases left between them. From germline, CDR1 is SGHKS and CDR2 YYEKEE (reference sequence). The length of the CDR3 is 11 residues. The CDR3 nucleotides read TGTGCCAGCAGCTTGTTGGTCGAGTGCTTCTTC. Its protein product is CASSLLVECFF.

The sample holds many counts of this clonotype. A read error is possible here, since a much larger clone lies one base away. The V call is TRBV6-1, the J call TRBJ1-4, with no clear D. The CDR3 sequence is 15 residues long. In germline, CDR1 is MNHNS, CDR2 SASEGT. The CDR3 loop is CASRDGSATNEKPFF. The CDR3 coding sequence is TGTGCCAGCAGGGACGGATCAGCAACTAATGAAAAACCGTTTTTT.

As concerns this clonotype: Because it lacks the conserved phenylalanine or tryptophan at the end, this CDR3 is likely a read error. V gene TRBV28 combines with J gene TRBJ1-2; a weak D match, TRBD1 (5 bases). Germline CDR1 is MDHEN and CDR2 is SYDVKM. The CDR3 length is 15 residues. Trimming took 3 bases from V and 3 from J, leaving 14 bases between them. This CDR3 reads CASSFRDGPYYGYTI. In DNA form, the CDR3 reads TGTGCCAGCAGTTTTAGGGACGGACCCTACTATGGCTACACCATC.

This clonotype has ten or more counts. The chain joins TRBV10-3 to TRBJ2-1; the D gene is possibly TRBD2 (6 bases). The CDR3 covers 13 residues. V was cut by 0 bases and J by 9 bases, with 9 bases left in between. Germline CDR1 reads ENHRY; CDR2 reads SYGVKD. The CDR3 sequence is CAISESGLGEQFF. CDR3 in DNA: TGTGCCATCAGTGAGTCGGGACTGGGTGAGCAGTTCTTC.

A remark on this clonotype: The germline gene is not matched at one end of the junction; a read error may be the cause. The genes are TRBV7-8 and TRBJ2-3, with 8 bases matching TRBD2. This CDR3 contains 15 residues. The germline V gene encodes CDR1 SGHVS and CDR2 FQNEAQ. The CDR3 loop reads CAGSASGSRTDTQNF. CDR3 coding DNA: TGTGCCGGCAGCGCAAGCGGGAGCCGCACAGATACGCAGAATTTT.

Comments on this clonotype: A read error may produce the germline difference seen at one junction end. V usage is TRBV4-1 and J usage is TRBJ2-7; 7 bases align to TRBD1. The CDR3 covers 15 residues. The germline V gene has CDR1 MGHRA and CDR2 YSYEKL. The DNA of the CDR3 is TGCGCCAGCGGCCAAAATGACAGGGTCCCCTACAAGCAGTACTTC. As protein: CASGQNDRVPYKQYF.